The 5 T cell receptor beta chains below were found in one sample sequenced in a study of shared clonotypes between healthy human individuals. Sequenced by immunoSEQ multiplex PCR; TCRdb stores in-frame clones only, minus some. Among millions of clones listed, around 94% were seen once. Sequencing used naive CD4+ T cells sorted from blood. Subset meaning: CD45RA+ positively selected. All receptors derive from a man aged 18 to 30 in good health.

The chain is built from TRBV5-1 and TRBJ2-2, with D uncertain. The CDR3 extends over 15 amino acids. Trimming took off 2 bases at V and 1 base at J, with 9 bases between the two ends. The germline gives CDR1 SGHRS, CDR2 YFSETQ. CDR3 amino acids: CASSLDQMNTGELFF. In DNA, the CDR3 is TGCGCCAGCAGCTTAGACCAAATGAACACCGGGGAGCTGTTTTTT.

As for this clone: The same CDR3 also results from other DNA sequences found in this sample. The chain links TRBV6-5 to TRBJ2-5; D remains unclear. CDR3 length: 11 amino acids. The V end lost 2 bases, the J end lost 5 bases, and 3 bases lay between the germline ends. Germline CDR1 is MNHEY and CDR2 is SVGAGI. The CDR3 nucleotides are TGTGCCAGCAGTTACGGGGAGACCCAGTACTTC. It translates to CASSYGETQYF.

This clone came up once. Other DNA sequences within the sample encode an identical CDR3. The J gene is TRBJ2-7, the V gene TRBV6-6, with D unclear. Germline V lookup: CDR1 MNHNY, CDR2 SVGAGI (reference sequence). Trimming left V 0 bases short and J 1 base short, with 4 bases between. This CDR3 region has 13 residues. The CDR3 DNA reads TGTGCCAGCAGTTACTCAGGATCCTACGAGCAGTACTTC. Amino acids: CASSYSGSYEQYF.

The chain has TRBV5-4 and TRBJ1-2; 7 bases align to TRBD1. There are 18 residues in the CDR3. J was trimmed by 4 bases and V by 4 bases; bases with no gene match: 19. Germline CDR1 and CDR2: SGHNT and YYREEE (reference sequence). CDR3 bases: TGTGCCAGCAGCCTGGAGACGGACAGGCGATATTCTCGCTATGGCTACACCTTC. It yields the protein CASSLETDRRYSRYGYTF.

Comment on this clone: A junction end diverges from the germline sequence, so it may reflect a read error. Other DNA sequences from this sample encode an identical CDR3 as well. V usage is TRBV7-3 and J usage is TRBJ2-2; maybe TRBD1 (6 bases). There are 15 residues in the CDR3. Germline lookup yields CDR1 SGHTA and CDR2 FQGTGA. CDR3 loop: CASSLGQPNTGELFF. DNA of the CDR3: TGTGCCAGCAGCTTGGGACAACCGAACACTGGGGAGCTGTTTTTT.